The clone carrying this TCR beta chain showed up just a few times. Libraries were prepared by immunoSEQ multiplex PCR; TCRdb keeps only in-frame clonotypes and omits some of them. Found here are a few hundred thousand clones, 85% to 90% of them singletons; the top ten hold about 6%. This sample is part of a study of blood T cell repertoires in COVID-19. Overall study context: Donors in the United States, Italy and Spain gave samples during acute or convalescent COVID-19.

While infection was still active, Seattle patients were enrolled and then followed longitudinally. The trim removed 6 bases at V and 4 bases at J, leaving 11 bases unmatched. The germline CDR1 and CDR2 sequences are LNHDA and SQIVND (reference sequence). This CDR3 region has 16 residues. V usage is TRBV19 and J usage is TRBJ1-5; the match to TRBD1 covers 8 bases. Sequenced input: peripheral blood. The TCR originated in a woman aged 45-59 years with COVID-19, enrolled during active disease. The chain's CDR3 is CASRFSTGVVNQPQHF. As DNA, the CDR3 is TGTGCCAGTAGGTTCTCGACAGGGGTTGTAAATCAGCCCCAGCATTTT. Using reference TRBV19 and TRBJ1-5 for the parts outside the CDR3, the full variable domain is DGGITQSPKYLFRKEGQNVTLSCEQNLNHDAMYWYRQDPGQGLRLIYYSQIVNDFQKGDIAEGYSVSREKKESFPLTVTSAQKNPTAFYLCASRFSTGVVNQPQHFGDGTRLSIL.